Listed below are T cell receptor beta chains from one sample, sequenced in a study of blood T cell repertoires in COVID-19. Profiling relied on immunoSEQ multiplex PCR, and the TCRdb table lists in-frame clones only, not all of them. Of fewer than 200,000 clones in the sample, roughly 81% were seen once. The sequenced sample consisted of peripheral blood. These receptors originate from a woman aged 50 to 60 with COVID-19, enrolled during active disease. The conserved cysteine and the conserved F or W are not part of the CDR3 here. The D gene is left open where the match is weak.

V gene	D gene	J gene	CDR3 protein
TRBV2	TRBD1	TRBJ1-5	ASRDRAGKPQH
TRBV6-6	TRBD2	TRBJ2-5	ASSWGLAGEETQY
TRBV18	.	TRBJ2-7	ASSPPVRTEGEQY
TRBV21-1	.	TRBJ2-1	ASTWTSGVNNEQF
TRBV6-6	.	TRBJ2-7	ASLEGASYEQY
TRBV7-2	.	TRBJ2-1	ASSLAASSYNEQF
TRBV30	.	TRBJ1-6	AWTPGGPHLH
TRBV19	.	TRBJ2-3	ASSITPPRGDTQY
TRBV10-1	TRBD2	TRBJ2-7	ASSPDTAGGTYEQY
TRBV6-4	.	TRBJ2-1	ASSATDYNEQF
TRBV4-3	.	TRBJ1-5	ASSQGSSRRTEGNQPQH
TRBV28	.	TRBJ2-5	ASSLLSGGQETQY
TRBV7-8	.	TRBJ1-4	ASSLGTVPYEKLF
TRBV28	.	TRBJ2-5	ASRVPVSETQY
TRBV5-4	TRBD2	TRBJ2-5	ASSPKLAGVETQY
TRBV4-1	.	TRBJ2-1	ASSHNNEQF
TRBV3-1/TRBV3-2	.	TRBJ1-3	ASSQGLRGSGNTIY
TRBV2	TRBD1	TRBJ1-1	ASSARTGETEAF
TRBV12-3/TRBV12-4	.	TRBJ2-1	ASSLVPDNEQF
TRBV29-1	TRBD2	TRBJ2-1	SVEDPRGGLEQF
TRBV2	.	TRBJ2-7	ASSEQAGDKAYEQY
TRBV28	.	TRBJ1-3	ASSFRGIRNTIY
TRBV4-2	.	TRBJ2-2	ASSQEARDTGELF
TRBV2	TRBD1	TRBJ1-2	ASSQTGGSYGYT
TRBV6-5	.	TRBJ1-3	ASRGTPGNTIY
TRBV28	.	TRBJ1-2	ASTPQGRSTIGYT
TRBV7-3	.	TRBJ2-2	ASSLNQGGTGELF
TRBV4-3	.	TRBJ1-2	ASSTIGGTFYGYT
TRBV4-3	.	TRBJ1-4	ASSQQTTNEKLF
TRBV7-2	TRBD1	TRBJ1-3	ASSLEGAEGNTIY
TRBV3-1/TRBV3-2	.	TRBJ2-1	ASSHLGGGNEQF
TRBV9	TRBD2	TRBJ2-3	ASSQVAGATLSTDTQY
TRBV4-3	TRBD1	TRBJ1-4	ASSPHAGQAPATNEKLF
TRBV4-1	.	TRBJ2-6	ASSQVQGWLSGANVLT
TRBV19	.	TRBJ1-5	ASSISESSNQPQH
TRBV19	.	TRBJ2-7	ASSIVTGEQY
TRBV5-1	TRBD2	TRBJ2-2	ASSLVSLAGGTNTGELF
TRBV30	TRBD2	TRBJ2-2	AWSVRGDTGELF
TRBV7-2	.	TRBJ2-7	ASSRNFGGLSYEQY
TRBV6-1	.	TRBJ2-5	ASSETRTQY
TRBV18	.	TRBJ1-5	ASSLYQPQGISNQPQH
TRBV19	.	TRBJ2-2	ASSPGLWGDTNTGELF
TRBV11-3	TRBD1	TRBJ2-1	ASSTQRGGRYNEQF
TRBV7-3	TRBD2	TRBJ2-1	ASSLTSGGLSYNEQF
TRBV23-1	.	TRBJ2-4	ASSGDATDLAKNIQY